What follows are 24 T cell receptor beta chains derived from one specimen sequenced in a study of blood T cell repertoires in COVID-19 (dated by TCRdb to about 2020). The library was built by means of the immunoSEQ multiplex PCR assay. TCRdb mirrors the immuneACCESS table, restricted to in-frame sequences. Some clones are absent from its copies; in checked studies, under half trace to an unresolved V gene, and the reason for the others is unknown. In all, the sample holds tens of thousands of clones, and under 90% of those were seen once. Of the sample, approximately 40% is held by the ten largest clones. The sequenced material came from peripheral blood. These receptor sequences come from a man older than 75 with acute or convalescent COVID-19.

CDR3 coding DNA: TGTGCCAGTAGGGAGCTTTCGGACAGCCCCAATCAGCCCCAGCATTTT. Amino acids: CASRELSDSPNQPQHF. This chain connects TRBV19 to TRBJ1-5, with D possibly TRBD1 on 6 matching bases. CDR1 and CDR2 (germline): LNHDA, SQIVND (reference sequence). CDR3 length: 16 amino acids. V lost 6 bases and J 3 bases, leaving 18 bases between the germline ends.

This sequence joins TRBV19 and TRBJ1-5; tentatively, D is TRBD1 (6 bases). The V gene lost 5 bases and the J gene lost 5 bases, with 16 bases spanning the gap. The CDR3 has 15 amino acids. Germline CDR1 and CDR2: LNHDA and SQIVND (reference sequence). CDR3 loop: CASSVGPGVDQPQHF. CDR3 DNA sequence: TGTGCCAGTAGTGTCGGGCCAGGGGTTGATCAGCCCCAGCATTTT.

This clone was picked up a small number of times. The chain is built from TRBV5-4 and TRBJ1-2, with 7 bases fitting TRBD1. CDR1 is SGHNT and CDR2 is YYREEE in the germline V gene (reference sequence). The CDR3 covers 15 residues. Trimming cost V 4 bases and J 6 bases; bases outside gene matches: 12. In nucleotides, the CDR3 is TGTGCCAGCAGCCCAAGAAGGGGGCGCGGCGATGGCTACACCTTC. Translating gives CASSPRRGRGDGYTF. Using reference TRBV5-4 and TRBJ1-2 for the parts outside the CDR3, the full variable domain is ETGVTQSPTHLIKTRGQQVTLRCSSQSGHNTVSWYQQALGQGPQFIFQYYREEENGRGNFPPRFSGLQFPNYSSELNVNALELDDSALYLCASSPRRGRGDGYTFGSGTRLTVV.

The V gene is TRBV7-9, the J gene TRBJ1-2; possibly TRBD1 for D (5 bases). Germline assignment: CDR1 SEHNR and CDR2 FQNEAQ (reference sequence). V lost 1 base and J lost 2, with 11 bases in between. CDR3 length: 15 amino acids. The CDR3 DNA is TGTGCCAGCAGCTTAGGGCAGGGTGTCAACTATGGCTACACCTTC. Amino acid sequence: CASSLGQGVNYGYTF.

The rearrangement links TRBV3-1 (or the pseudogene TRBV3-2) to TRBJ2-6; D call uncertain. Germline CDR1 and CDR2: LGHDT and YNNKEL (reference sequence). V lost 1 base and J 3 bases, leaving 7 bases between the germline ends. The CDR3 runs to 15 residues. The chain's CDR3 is CASSQGRGGANVLTF. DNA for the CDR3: TGTGCCAGCAGCCAAGGGCGAGGTGGGGCCAACGTCCTGACTTTC.

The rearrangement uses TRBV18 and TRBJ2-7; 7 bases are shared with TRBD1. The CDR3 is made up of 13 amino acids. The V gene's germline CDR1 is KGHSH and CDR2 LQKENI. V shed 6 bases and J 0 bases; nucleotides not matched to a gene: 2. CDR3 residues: CASSWTGSYEQYF. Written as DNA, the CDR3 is TGTGCCAGCTCTTGGACAGGCTCCTACGAGCAGTACTTC.

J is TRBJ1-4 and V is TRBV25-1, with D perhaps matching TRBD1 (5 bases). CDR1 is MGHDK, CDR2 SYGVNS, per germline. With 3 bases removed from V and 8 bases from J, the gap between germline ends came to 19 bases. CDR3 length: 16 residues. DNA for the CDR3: TGTGCCAGCAGTGACCCAATGGCGGGGGGGAAAGAAAAACTGTTTTTT. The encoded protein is CASSDPMAGGKEKLFF.

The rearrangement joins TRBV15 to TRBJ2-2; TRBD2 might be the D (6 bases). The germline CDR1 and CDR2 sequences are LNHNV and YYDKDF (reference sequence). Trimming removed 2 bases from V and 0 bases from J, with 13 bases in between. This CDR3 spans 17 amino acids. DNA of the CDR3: TGTGCCACCAGCAGACCTCGGGACTCTACGAACACCGGGGAGCTGTTTTTT. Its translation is CATSRPRDSTNTGELFF.

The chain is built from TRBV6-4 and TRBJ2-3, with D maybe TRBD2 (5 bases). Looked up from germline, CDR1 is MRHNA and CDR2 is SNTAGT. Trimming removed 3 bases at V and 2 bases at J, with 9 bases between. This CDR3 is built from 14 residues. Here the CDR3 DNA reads TGTGCCAGCAGTGAGGAGCGGATCACAGATACGCAGTATTTT. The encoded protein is CASSEERITDTQYF.

The CDR3 DNA reads TGTGCCAGCAGTTGGCGGGGACAGAATAATTCACCCCTCCACTTT. Translating it yields CASSWRGQNNSPLHF. V is TRBV28 and J is TRBJ1-6; 7 bases map to TRBD1. CDR1 MDHEN and CDR2 SYDVKM come from the germline V gene. J lost 5 bases, V lost 4 bases, and 5 bases had no gene match. The CDR3 extends over 15 amino acids.

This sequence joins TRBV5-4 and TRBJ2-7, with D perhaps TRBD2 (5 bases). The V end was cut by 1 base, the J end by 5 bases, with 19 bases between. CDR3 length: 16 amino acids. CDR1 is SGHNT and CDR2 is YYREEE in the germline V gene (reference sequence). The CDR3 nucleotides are TGTGCCAGCAGCTTGACTTCTGTGGGAGCAAACCACGAGCAGTACTTC. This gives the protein CASSLTSVGANHEQYF.

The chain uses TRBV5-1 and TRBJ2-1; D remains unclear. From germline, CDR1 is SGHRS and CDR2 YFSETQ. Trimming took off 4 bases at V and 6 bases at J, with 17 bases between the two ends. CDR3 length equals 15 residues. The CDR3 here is CASSLEFGQFNEQFF. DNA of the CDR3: TGCGCCAGCAGCCTGGAGTTTGGGCAGTTCAATGAGCAGTTCTTC.

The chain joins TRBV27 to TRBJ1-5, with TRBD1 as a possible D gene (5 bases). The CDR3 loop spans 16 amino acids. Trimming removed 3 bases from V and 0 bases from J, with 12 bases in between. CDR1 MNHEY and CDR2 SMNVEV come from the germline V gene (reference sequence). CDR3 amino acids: CASSFRIDSSNQPQHF. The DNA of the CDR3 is TGTGCCAGCAGTTTCCGCATCGACAGTAGCAATCAGCCCCAGCATTTT.

The CDR3: CASSSNLSSGRESYEQYF. CDR3 in DNA: TGTGCCAGCAGCAGCAATCTGTCCAGCGGGAGAGAGTCCTACGAGCAGTACTTC. The J gene is TRBJ2-7, the V gene TRBV21-1; the D segment call TRBD2 is taken from the table without a DNA check. TRBV21-1 is a pseudogene. The CDR3 is made up of 18 amino acids.

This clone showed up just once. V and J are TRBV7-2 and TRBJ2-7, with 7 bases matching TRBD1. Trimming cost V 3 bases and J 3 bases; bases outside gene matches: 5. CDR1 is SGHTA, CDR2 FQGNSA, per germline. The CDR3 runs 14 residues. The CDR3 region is CASSFTGQSYEQYF. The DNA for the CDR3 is TGTGCCAGCAGCTTTACGGGACAGAGCTACGAGCAGTACTTC.

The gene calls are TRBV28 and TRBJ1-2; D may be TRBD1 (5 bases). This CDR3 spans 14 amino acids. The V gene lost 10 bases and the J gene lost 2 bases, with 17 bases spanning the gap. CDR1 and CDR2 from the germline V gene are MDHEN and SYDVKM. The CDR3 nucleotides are TGTGCCACAGCAGTTTACCCAGGGAACTATGGCTACACCTTC. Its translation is CATAVYPGNYGYTF.

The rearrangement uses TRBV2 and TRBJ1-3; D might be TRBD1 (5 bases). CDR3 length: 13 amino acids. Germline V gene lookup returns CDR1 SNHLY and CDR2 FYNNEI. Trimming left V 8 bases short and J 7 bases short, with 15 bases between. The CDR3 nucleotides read TGTGCCAGCGGGGCCTTGGGAAGGAACACCATATATTTT. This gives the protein CASGALGRNTIYF.

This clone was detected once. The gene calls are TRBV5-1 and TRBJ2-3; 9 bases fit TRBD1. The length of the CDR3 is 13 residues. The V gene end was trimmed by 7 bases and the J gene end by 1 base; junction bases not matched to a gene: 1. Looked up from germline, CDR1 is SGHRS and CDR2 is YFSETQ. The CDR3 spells CASGTGRTDTQYF. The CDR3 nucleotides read TGCGCCAGCGGGACAGGGCGCACAGATACGCAGTATTTT.

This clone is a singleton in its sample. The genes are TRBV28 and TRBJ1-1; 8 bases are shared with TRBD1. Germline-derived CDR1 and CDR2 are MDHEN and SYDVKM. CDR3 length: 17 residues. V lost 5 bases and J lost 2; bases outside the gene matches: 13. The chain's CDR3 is CASSTRTGSKPNTEAFF. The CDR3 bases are TGTGCCAGCAGTACCCGGACAGGGTCGAAGCCTAACACTGAAGCTTTCTTT.

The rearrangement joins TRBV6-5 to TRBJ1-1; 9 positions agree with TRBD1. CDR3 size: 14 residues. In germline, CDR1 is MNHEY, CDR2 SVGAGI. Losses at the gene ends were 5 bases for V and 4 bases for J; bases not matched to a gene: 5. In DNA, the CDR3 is TGTGCCAGCAGTCACAGGGGGCAAGGCACTGAAGCTTTCTTT. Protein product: CASSHRGQGTEAFF.

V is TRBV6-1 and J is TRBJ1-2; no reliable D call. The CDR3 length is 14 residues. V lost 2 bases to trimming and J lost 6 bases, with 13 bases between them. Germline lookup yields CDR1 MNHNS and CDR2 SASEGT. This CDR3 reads CASSENSLGDGYTF. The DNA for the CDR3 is TGTGCCAGCAGTGAAAACTCACTAGGCGATGGCTACACCTTC.

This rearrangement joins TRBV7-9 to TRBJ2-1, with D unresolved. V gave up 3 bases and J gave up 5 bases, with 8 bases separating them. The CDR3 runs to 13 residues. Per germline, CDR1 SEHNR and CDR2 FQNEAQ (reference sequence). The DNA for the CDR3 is TGTGCCAGCAGCTTTTGGCTAGACAATGAGCAGTTCTTC. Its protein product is CASSFWLDNEQFF.

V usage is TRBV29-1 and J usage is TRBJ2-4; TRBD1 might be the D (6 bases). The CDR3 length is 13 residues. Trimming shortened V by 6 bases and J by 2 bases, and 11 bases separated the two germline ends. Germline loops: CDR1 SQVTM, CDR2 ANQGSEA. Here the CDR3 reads CSVIRDTKNIQYF. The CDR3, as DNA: TGCAGCGTGATCCGGGACACCAAAAACATTCAGTACTTC.

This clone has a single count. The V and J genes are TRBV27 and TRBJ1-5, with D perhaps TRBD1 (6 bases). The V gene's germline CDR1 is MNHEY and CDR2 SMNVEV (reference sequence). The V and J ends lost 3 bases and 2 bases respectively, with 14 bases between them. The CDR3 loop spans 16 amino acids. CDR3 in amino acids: CASSFGRGTGNQPQHF. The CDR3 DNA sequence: TGTGCCAGCAGTTTTGGCAGGGGTACTGGCAATCAGCCCCAGCATTTT.